Following are 11 T cell receptor beta chains from one sample sequenced in a study of T-cell reconstitution after alpha-beta-depleted transplantation in children (dated by TCRdb to 2016 to 2017). The label giving this sample's treatment or condition can be read as: allogeneic hematopoietic cell transplantation with graft depleted of TCRalphabeta T cells and CD19 B cells. The method behind the library was PCR. Sequencing was performed on an Illumina HiSeq 2500. Molecular barcoding was employed in the preparation of TCR libraries, with unique molecular identifiers being used to normalize TCRbeta repertoire quantification. TCRdb took the public reads, trimmed them with fastp at Q25, ran MiXCR for clone calling and kept in-frame beta chains. When rows share a CDR3 protein, they turn into one entry using the most common DNA and genes. This sample holds approximately 270,000 distinct CDR3 sequences; around 25% were observed only once. The top ten constitute 4% to 6% of the sample.

This specimen was PBMCs, mostly from graft donor cells, taken 360 days after TCRalphabeta/CD19-depleted stem cell transplant. Every receptor here comes from a female patient aged 2-9 years who had a stem cell transplant for congenital amegakaryocytic thrombocytopenia, so the T cells may come from the graft donor.

The chain employs TRBV10-3 and TRBJ1-2; D is unresolved. Germline values: CDR1 ENHRY, CDR2 SYGVKD. Trimming removed 4 bases at V and 4 bases at J, with 10 bases between. The CDR3 length is 13 residues. The CDR3 region has the DNA TGTGCCATCAGTGTAGCTGGACCCTATGGCTACACCTTC. It specifies CAISVAGPYGYTF.

This clonotype was observed a few times. The J gene is TRBJ2-3, the V gene TRBV4-2; possibly TRBD2 for D (5 bases). Germline CDR1 reads LGHNA; CDR2 reads YNFKEQ. This CDR3 has 15 amino acids. V was cut by 4 bases and J by 4 bases, with 15 bases left in between. The CDR3 loop is CASSREYKAADTQYF. The CDR3 nucleotides read TGTGCCAGCAGCCGGGAATACAAAGCGGCAGATACGCAGTATTTT.

The chain carries TRBV4-2 and TRBJ2-7; D possibly corresponds to TRBD2 (6 bases). Germline assignment: CDR1 LGHNA and CDR2 YNFKEQ. Trimming took 10 bases from V and 1 from J, leaving 17 bases between them. The CDR3 has 14 residues. CDR3: CAIGPGVPSYEQYF. The CDR3 region has the DNA TGTGCCATCGGCCCGGGGGTGCCGTCCTACGAGCAGTACTTC.

The chain uses TRBV3-1 and TRBJ1-3; a weak D match, TRBD1 (5 bases). The germline gives CDR1 LGHDT, CDR2 YNNKEL (reference sequence). Trimming stripped 7 bases from V and 4 bases from J, with 11 bases between. The CDR3 is made up of 13 amino acids. The CDR3 here is CASTQGTGNTIYF. The CDR3 DNA follows: TGTGCCAGCACCCAGGGCACAGGAAACACCATATATTTT.

This clonotype was counted a few times. The gene calls are TRBV10-3 and TRBJ2-2; unclear D gene. The CDR3 has 14 residues. Germline V gives CDR1 ENHRY, CDR2 SYGVKD. V dropped 4 bases and J dropped 1 base, with 7 bases sitting between them. The CDR3 region is CAISAKMNTGELFF. The CDR3 DNA reads as TGTGCCATCAGTGCTAAGATGAACACCGGGGAGCTGTTTTTT.

To note about this clonotype: One end of the junction is discordant with germline, which a read error may explain. This chain uses TRBV12-3 or TRBV12-4 with TRBJ1-1; D gene uncertain. The CDR3 totals 14 residues. The DNA of the CDR3 is TGTGCCAGCAGTTCCAACCTTCACAACAATGAAGCTTTCTTT. Protein: CASSSNLHNNEAFF.

The V gene is TRBV12-3 or TRBV12-4, the J gene TRBJ2-2; D call uncertain. V dropped 6 bases and J dropped 3 bases, with 8 bases sitting between them. CDR3 size: 13 residues. The CDR3 DNA is TGTGCCAGCAGGGGAACGCACACCGGGGAGCTGTTTTTT. Protein sequence: CASRGTHTGELFF.

V and J are TRBV15 and TRBJ1-3, with D uncertain. V gave up 6 bases and J gave up 0 bases, with 21 bases separating them. The CDR3 loop spans 18 amino acids. Germline V gene lookup returns CDR1 LNHNV and CDR2 YYDKDF (reference sequence). In DNA form, the CDR3 reads TGTGCCACCAGTAGGCCAGGAGAGGACGGGAGCTCTGGAAACACCATATATTTT. Protein sequence: CATSRPGEDGSSGNTIYF.

This clonotype showed up just a few times. The chain combines TRBV6-1 with TRBJ2-7; no clear D gene. V gave up 8 bases and J gave up 4 bases, with 18 bases separating them. Germline values: CDR1 MNHNS, CDR2 SASEGT. The CDR3 consists of 14 residues. In DNA form, the CDR3 reads TGTGCCAGCCGCAAACTCACGGAAATTTACGAGCAGTACTTC. Translated, it gives CASRKLTEIYEQYF.

V is TRBV29-1 and J is TRBJ1-5; 8 nucleotides align to TRBD1. Trimming took 4 bases from V and 2 from J; bases not matched to a gene: 1. CDR1 and CDR2 (germline): SQVTM, ANQGSEA. The CDR3 is made up of 13 amino acids. DNA for the CDR3: TGCAGCGTTGGGGGACAGGGCAATCAGCCCCAGCATTTT. Encoded protein: CSVGGQGNQPQHF.

About this clonotype: It may be a read error: a sequence one base away is much more abundant. This rearrangement joins TRBV12-3 or TRBV12-4 to TRBJ2-1; D possibly corresponds to TRBD2 (6 bases). The CDR3 length is 16 residues. The CDR3 sequence: CASSPGSASSYNEQLF. The CDR3 region has the DNA TGTGCCAGCAGTCCCGGGAGCGCGAGCTCCTACAATGAGCAGTTATTC.